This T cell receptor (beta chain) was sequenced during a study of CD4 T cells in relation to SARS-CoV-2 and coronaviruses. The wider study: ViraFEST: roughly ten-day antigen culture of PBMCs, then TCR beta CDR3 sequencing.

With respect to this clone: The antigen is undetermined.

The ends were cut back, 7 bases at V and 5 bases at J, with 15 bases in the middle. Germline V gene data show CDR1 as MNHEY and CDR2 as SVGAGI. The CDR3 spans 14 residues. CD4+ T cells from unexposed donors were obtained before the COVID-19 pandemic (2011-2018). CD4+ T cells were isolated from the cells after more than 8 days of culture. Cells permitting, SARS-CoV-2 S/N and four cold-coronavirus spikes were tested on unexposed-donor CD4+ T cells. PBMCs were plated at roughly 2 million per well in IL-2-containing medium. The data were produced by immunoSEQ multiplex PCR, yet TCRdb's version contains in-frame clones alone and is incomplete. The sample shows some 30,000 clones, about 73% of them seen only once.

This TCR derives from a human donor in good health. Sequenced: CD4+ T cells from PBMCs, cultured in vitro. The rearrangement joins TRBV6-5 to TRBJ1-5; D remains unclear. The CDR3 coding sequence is TGTGCCAGCACTAGAAGCCCGGGAGATCAGCCCCAGCATTTT. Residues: CASTRSPGDQPQHF.